The next 20 T cell receptor beta chains were all read from a single sample in a study of T cells after yellow fever vaccination. Each CDR3 protein gets one entry after TCRdb re-called the 5' RACE reads with MiXCR. The table has over 250,000 distinct CDR3 sequences, about 5.2% seen once. Source: CD4+ T cells sorted from PBMCs, taken on the day of the yellow fever booster vaccination. The receptors shown here come from a man between 18 and 35 years old who received the YFV17D yellow fever vaccine.

V and J are TRBV9 and TRBJ2-1, with TRBD2 identical over 9 bases. Losses at the gene ends were 2 bases for V and 9 bases for J; bases not matched to a gene: 12. There are 16 residues in the CDR3. Germline assignment: CDR1 SGDLS and CDR2 YYNGEE. The CDR3 sequence is CASSVLSRAGGSEQFF. Written as DNA, the CDR3 is TGTGCCAGCAGCGTTCTGTCTCGAGCGGGGGGATCTGAGCAGTTCTTC.

The chain combines TRBV10-2 with TRBJ1-6, with unresolved D. Deletions cut 4 bases from V and 10 bases from J, with 8 bases between. The CDR3 spans 12 residues. Germline values: CDR1 WSHSY, CDR2 SAAADI. The DNA for the CDR3 is TGCGCCAGCAGTGGCCAGAGGTCACCCCTCCACTTT. Residues: CASSGQRSPLHF.

This clonotype was counted ten times or more. This CDR3 reads CASSGPSGGITDTQYF. As DNA, the CDR3 is TGTGCCAGCAGCGGGCCTAGCGGGGGGATCACAGATACGCAGTATTTT. The V and J genes are TRBV25-1 and TRBJ2-3, with 11 bases lining up with TRBD2. Germline CDR1 and CDR2: MGHDK and SYGVNS. This CDR3 is built from 16 residues. The V segment lost 6 bases and the J segment 2 bases; nucleotides outside the gene matches: 7.

This clonotype was detected many times. V gene TRBV3-1 combines with J gene TRBJ2-2; 8 bases agree with TRBD2. Germline V gene sequence: CDR1 LGHDT, CDR2 YNNKEL (reference sequence). J gave up 4 bases and V 4 bases, and 5 bases lay outside the gene matches. The length of the CDR3 is 15 residues. The CDR3 loop is CASSPNRGGTGELFF. As DNA, the CDR3 is TGTGCCAGCAGCCCCAATCGGGGGGGCACCGGGGAGCTGTTTTTT.

The table lists this clonotype with many counts. The chain couples TRBV6-5 to TRBJ2-3, with D possibly matching TRBD2 (5 bases). The V and J ends lost 6 bases and 5 bases respectively, with 12 bases between them. Germline CDR1 and CDR2: MNHEY and SVGAGI. CDR3 length: 13 amino acids. The CDR3 protein is CASSPRLRDTQYF. The CDR3, as DNA: TGTGCCAGCAGCCCCAGACTAAGAGATACGCAGTATTTT.

This clonotype came up a few times. V and J are TRBV12-3 or TRBV12-4 and TRBJ2-5, with TRBD2 matching over 10 bases. The CDR3 covers 15 residues. V was clipped by 8 bases and J by 4 bases; unmatched bases: 10. This CDR3 is CASGERGGRLETQYF. The DNA of the CDR3 is TGTGCCAGCGGCGAGCGGGGGGGCCGTCTAGAGACCCAGTACTTC.

This clonotype was counted a few times. CDR3 loop: CASSQDRTKNIQYF. CDR3 sequence (DNA): TGTGCCAGCAGCCAAGACAGAACCAAAAACATTCAGTACTTC. The chain has TRBV3-1 and TRBJ2-4, with D uncertain. This CDR3 spans 14 amino acids. V lost 0 bases and J lost 2, with 5 bases in between. Germline values: CDR1 LGHDT, CDR2 YNNKEL (reference sequence).

A few counts support this clonotype. The genes are TRBV2 and TRBJ1-2, with unresolved D. CDR1 and CDR2 (germline): SNHLY, FYNNEI. This CDR3 spans 13 amino acids. The V gene lost 6 bases and the J gene lost 7 bases, with 15 bases spanning the gap. The CDR3 coding sequence is TGTGCCAGCAGGGCCTGGGCGAGATTTGGCTACACCTTC. It codes for CASRAWARFGYTF.

The J gene is TRBJ2-2, the V gene TRBV7-9; D is ambiguous. Germline assignment: CDR1 SEHNR and CDR2 FQNEAQ (reference sequence). The CDR3 covers 14 residues. Trimming shortened V by 1 base and J by 4 bases, and 7 bases separated the two germline ends. The CDR3 loop reads CASSLDVLTGELFF. Here the CDR3 DNA reads TGTGCCAGCAGCTTAGATGTCCTCACCGGGGAGCTGTTTTTT.

This clonotype came up a few times. This CDR3 is CASSLAGFSYEQYF. CDR3 in DNA: TGTGCCAGCAGTTTAGCAGGGTTCTCCTACGAGCAGTACTTC. The chain couples TRBV12-3 or TRBV12-4 to TRBJ2-7; D not resolved. CDR3 size: 14 residues. The V end lost 0 bases, the J end lost 0 bases, and 6 bases lay between the germline ends.

This clonotype was seen more than once but under ten times. CDR3 nucleotide sequence: TGTGCCAGCAGCCCCCGTCCCGACCGCTACACTGAAGCTTTCTTT. This gives the protein CASSPRPDRYTEAFF. The rearrangement links TRBV7-2 to TRBJ1-1, with no clear D. CDR3 length equals 15 residues. CDR1 SGHTA and CDR2 FQGNSA come from the germline V gene. V lost 5 bases and J 3 bases, leaving 16 bases between the germline ends.

V is TRBV7-3 and J is TRBJ2-1, with 12 bases matching TRBD2. Trimming cost V 5 bases and J 6 bases; bases outside gene matches: 5. This CDR3 contains 15 residues. CDR1 and CDR2 (germline): SGHTA, FQGTGA. The CDR3 region is CASSELAGGFNEQFF. CDR3 DNA sequence: TGTGCCAGCAGCGAACTAGCGGGGGGCTTCAATGAGCAGTTCTTC. The whole variable domain, filled in from reference TRBV7-3 and TRBJ2-1, reads GAGVSQTPSNKVTEKGKYVELRCDPISGHTALYWYRQSLGQGPEFLIYFQGTGAADDSGLPNDRFFAVRPEGSVSTLKIQRTERGDSAVYLCASSELAGGFNEQFFGPGTRLTVL.

This clonotype was recorded many times. The chain uses TRBV9 and TRBJ2-5, with D possibly TRBD1 on 6 matching bases. CDR1 is SGDLS, CDR2 YYNGEE, per germline. The CDR3 contains 15 residues. V was clipped by 0 bases and J by 5 bases, with 14 bases between them. The CDR3 DNA reads as TGTGCCAGCAGCGTAGAGACAGGTCCGGGGGAGACCCAGTACTTC. This codes for CASSVETGPGETQYF.

The CDR3 reads CASSLTGPLGTEAFF. The DNA of the CDR3 is TGTGCCAGCAGCTTGACAGGGCCTCTCGGCACTGAAGCTTTCTTT. The chain uses TRBV5-4 and TRBJ1-1; possible D gene TRBD1, 6 bases. CDR3 length: 15 amino acids. V lost 1 base and J 4 bases, leaving 14 bases between the germline ends. The V gene's germline CDR1 is SGHNT and CDR2 YYREEE (reference sequence).

The CDR3 region has the DNA TGTGCCAGCAGCCCCTCCCCTAATGGCTACACCTTC. The encoded protein is CASSPSPNGYTF. The chain has TRBV7-2 and TRBJ1-2; no clear D gene. This CDR3 is built from 12 residues. Per germline, CDR1 SGHTA and CDR2 FQGNSA. V dropped 5 bases and J dropped 6 bases, with 10 bases sitting between them.

V and J are TRBV20-1 and TRBJ1-4, with 7 positions matching TRBD1. With 6 bases clipped from V and 7 bases from J, the junction kept 8 bases outside the gene matches. CDR1 is DFQATT, CDR2 SNEGSKA, per germline (reference sequence). The CDR3 sequence is 13 residues long. CDR3 sequence: CSAQDRILEKLFF. The CDR3 nucleotides read TGCAGTGCCCAGGACAGGATTCTTGAAAAACTGTTTTTT.

This clonotype was observed at least ten times. V usage is TRBV10-3 and J usage is TRBJ1-4; no firm D call. The germline V gene has CDR1 ENHRY and CDR2 SYGVKD. V was clipped by 3 bases and J by 3 bases, with 8 bases between them. CDR3 length equals 14 residues. CDR3 DNA: TGTGCCATCAGTGAACTCGGACCTAATGAAAAACTGTTTTTT. Its translation: CAISELGPNEKLFF.

This clonotype was counted ten times or more. This rearrangement joins TRBV6-1 to TRBJ2-3, with 11 bases aligning to TRBD2. The CDR3 loop spans 14 amino acids. The germline gives CDR1 MNHNS, CDR2 SASEGT. V lost 10 bases to trimming and J lost 4 bases; unmatched junction nucleotides: 7. The CDR3 is CATHSGGDADTQYF. The CDR3 DNA reads TGTGCCACTCATAGCGGGGGGGATGCAGATACGCAGTATTTT.

This clonotype was observed a handful of times. V usage is TRBV25-1 and J usage is TRBJ1-5; D unresolved. CDR1 is MGHDK and CDR2 is SYGVNS in the germline V gene. This CDR3 spans 15 amino acids. V gave up 1 base and J gave up 3 bases, with 10 bases separating them. This CDR3 is CASSESRAHNQPQHF. As DNA, the CDR3 is TGTGCCAGCAGTGAATCGAGGGCCCACAATCAGCCCCAGCATTTT.

CDR3 bases: TGTGCCAGCAGCCAAGAAAGGGCACAGGGGTACAATCAGCCCCAGCATTTT. Its translation is CASSQERAQGYNQPQHF. This chain joins TRBV4-2 and TRBJ1-5; TRBD1 agrees at 7 bases. In germline, CDR1 is LGHNA, CDR2 YNFKEQ. The CDR3 totals 17 residues. V gave up 0 bases and J gave up 3 bases; unmatched junction bases: 8.